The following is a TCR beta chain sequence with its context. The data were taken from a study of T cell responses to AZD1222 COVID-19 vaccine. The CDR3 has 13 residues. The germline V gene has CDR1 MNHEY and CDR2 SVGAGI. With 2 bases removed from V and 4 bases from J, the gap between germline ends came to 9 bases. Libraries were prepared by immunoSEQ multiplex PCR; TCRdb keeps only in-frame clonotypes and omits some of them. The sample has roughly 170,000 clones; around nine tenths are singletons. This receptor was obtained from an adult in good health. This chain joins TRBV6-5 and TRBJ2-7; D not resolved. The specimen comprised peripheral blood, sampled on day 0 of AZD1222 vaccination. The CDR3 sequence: CASSYAQKYEQYF. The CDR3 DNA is TGTGCCAGCAGTTACGCACAGAAATACGAGCAGTACTTC.